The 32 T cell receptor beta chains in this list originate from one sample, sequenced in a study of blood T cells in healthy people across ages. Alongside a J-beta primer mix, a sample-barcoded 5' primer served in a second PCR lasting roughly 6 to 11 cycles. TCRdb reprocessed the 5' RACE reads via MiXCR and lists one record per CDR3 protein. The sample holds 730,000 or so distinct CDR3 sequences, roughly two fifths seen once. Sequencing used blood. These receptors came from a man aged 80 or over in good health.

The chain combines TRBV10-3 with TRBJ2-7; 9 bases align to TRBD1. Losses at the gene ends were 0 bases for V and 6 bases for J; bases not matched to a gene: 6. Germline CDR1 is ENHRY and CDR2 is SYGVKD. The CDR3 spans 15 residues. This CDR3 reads CAISESPGTGSEQYF. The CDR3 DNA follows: TGTGCCATCAGTGAGTCTCCGGGGACAGGGTCCGAGCAGTACTTC.

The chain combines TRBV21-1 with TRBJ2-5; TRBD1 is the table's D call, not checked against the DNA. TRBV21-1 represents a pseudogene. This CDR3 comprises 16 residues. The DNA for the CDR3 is TGTGCCAGCAGCAAACCAGCAGGGGGCGGGGGAACTGAGCAGTACTTC. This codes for CASSKPAGGGGTEQYF.

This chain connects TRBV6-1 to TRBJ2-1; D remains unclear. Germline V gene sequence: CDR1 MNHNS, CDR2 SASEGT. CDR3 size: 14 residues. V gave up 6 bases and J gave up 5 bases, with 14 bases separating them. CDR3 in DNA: TGTGCCAGCAGGACCAGGTACCAAAACAATGAGCAGTTCTTC. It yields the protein CASRTRYQNNEQFF.

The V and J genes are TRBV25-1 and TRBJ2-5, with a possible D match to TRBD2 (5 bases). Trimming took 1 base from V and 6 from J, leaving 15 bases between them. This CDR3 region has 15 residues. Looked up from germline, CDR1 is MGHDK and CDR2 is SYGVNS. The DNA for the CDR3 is TGTGCCAGCAGTGAATCTAGACTAAGGGTAAAGACCCAGTACTTC. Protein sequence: CASSESRLRVKTQYF.

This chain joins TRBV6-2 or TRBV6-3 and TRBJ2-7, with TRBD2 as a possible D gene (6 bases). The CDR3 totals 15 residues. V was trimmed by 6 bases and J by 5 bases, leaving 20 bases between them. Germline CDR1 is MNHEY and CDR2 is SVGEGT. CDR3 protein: CASRRTGTGRDEQYF. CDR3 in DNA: TGTGCCAGCAGGCGCACCGGGACTGGGCGGGACGAGCAGTACTTC.

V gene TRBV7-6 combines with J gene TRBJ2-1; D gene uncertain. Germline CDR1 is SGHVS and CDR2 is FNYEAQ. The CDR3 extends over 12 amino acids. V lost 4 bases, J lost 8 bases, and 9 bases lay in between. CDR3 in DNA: TGTGCCAGCAGCTCCCCCTTCGATGAGCAGTTCTTC. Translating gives CASSSPFDEQFF.

CDR3 sequence: CASSGRVTEAFF. The CDR3 bases are TGTGCCAGCAGTGGCAGGGTAACTGAAGCTTTCTTT. The rearrangement joins TRBV6-2 or TRBV6-3 to TRBJ1-1; D is possibly TRBD1 (5 bases). This CDR3 is 12 amino acids long. Germline V gene data show CDR1 as MNHEY and CDR2 as SVGEGT. Trimming cost V 5 bases and J 5 bases, with 9 bases left between them.

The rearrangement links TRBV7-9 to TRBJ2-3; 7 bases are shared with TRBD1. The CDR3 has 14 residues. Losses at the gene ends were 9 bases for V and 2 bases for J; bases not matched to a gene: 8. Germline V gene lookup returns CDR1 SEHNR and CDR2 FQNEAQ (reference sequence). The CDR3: CASTGAVFTDTQYF. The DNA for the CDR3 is TGTGCCAGTACAGGGGCTGTGTTCACAGATACGCAGTATTTT.

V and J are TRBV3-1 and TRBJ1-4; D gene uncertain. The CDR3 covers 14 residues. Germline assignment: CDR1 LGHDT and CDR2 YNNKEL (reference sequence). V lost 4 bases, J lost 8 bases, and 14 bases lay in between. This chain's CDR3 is CASSPRAEGEKLFF. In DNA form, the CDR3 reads TGTGCCAGCAGCCCCCGGGCAGAGGGAGAAAAACTGTTTTTT.

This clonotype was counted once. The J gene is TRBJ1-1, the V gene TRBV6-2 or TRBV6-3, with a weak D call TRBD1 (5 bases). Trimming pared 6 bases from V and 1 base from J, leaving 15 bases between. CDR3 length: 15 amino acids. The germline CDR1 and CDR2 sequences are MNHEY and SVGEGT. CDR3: CASRLLRGGNTEAFF. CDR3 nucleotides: TGTGCCAGCAGGCTCCTCCGGGGCGGGAACACTGAAGCTTTCTTT.

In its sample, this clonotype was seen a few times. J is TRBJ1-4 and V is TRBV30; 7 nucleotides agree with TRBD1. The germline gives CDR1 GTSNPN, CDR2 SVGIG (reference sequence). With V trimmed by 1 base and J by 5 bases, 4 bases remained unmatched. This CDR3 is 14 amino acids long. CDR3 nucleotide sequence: TGTGCCTGGAGTGCGGGCAGGGGGAATGAAAAACTGTTTTTT. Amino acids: CAWSAGRGNEKLFF.

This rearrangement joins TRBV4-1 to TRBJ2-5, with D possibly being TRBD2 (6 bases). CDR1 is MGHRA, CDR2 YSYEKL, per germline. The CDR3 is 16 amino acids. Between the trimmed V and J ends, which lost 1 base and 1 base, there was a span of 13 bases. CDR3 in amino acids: CASSQVDGTPQETQYF. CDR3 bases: TGCGCCAGCAGCCAAGTCGACGGGACTCCCCAAGAGACCCAGTACTTC.

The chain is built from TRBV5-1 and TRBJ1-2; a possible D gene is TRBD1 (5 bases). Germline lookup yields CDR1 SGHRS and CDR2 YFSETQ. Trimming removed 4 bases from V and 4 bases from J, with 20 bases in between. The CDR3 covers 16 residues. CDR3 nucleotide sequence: TGCGCCAGCAGCCCGAACCTTCCAGGGTTCGTCTATGGCTACACCTTC. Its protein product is CASSPNLPGFVYGYTF.

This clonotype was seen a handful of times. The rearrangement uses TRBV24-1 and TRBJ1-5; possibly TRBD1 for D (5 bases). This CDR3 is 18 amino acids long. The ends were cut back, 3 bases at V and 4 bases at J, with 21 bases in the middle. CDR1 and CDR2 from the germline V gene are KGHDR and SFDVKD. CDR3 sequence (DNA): TGTGCCACCAGTGATGACAACAAAGGACACGGGGGAAATCAGCCCCAGCATTTT. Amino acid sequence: CATSDDNKGHGGNQPQHF.

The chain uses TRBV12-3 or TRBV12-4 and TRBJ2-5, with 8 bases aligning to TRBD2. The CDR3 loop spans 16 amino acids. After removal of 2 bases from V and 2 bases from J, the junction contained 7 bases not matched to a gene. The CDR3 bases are TGTGCCAGCAGTTTAATGGCGGGGGGATCACAAGAGACCCAGTACTTC. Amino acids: CASSLMAGGSQETQYF.

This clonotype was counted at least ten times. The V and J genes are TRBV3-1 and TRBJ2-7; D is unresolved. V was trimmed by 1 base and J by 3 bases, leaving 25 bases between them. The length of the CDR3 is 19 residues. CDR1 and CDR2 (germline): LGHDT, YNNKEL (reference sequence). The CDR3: CASSQVLNDGYQTVYEQYF. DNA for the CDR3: TGTGCCAGCAGCCAAGTTTTGAACGATGGGTATCAGACTGTCTACGAGCAGTACTTC.

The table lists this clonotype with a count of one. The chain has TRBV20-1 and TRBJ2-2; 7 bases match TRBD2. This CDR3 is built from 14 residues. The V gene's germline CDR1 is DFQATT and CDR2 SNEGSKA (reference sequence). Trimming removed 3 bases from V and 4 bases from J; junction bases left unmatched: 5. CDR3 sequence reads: CSASTSAFTGELFF. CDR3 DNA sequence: TGCAGTGCTAGTACTAGCGCTTTCACCGGGGAGCTGTTTTTT.

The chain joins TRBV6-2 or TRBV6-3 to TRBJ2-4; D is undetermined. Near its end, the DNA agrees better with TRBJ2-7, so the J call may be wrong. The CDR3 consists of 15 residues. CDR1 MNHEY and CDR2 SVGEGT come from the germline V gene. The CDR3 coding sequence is TGTGCCAGCAGACCCCCTGCGGAAAGCTCCTACGAGCAGTACTTC. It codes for CASRPPAESSYEQYF.

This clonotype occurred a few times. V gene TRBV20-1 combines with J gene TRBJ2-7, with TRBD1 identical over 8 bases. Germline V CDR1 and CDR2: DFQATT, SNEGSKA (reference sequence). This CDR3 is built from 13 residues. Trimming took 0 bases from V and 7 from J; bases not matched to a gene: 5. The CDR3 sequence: CSARDRGLWEQYF. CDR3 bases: TGCAGTGCTAGAGACAGGGGGCTGTGGGAGCAGTACTTC.

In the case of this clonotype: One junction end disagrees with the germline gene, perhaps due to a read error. The CDR3 region is CSAKGLAGVRDAQYF. CDR3 sequence (DNA): TGCAGTGCTAAGGGACTAGCGGGAGTACGAGATGCGCAGTATTTT. This chain joins TRBV20-1 and TRBJ2-3; TRBD2 aligns across 14 bases. The germline gives CDR1 DFQATT, CDR2 SNEGSKA (reference sequence). The CDR3 is 15 amino acids.

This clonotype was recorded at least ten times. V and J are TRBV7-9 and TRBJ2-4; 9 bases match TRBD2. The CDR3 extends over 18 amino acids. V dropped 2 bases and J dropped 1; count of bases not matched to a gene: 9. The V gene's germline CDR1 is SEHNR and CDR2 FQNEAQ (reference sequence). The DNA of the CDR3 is TGTGCCAGCAGCTTACCCCCTGGGAGCGGGAGGGCCAAAAACATTCAGTACTTC. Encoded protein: CASSLPPGSGRAKNIQYF.

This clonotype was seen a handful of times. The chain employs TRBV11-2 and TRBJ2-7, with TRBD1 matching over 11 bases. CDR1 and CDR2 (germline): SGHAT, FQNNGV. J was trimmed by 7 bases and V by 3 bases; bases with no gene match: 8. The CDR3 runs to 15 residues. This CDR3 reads CASSLDGQGADEQYF. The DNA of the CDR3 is TGTGCCAGCAGCTTGGATGGACAGGGGGCGGATGAGCAGTACTTC.

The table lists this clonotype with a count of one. CDR3: CASSLRTGNYQPQHF. The CDR3 DNA follows: TGTGCCAGCAGCCTCCGGACAGGGAACTATCAGCCCCAGCATTTT. This sequence joins TRBV6-2 or TRBV6-3 and TRBJ1-5; 8 bases agree with TRBD1. This CDR3 spans 15 amino acids. Germline V gene data show CDR1 as MNHEY and CDR2 as SVGEGT. Trimming removed 6 bases from V and 5 bases from J; junction bases left unmatched: 9.

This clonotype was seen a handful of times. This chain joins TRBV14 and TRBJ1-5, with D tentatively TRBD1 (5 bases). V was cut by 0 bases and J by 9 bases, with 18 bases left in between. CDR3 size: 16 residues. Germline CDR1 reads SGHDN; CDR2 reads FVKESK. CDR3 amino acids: CASSQDRLGRPGPQHF. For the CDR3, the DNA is TGTGCCAGCAGCCAAGATAGGTTGGGGCGTCCTGGGCCCCAGCATTTT.

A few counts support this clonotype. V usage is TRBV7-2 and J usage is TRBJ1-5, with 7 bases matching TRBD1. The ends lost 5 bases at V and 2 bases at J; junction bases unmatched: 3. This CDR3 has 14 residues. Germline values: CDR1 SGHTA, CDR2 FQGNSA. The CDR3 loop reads CASSTDRRNQPQHF. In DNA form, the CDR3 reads TGTGCCAGCAGCACGGACAGGCGCAATCAGCCCCAGCATTTT.

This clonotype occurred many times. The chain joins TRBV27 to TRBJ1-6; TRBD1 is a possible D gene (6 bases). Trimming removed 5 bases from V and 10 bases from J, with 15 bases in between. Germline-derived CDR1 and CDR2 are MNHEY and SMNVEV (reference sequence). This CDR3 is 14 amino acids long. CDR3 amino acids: CASSPQGPGSPLHF. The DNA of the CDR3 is TGTGCCAGCAGTCCACAGGGCCCTGGGTCACCCCTCCACTTT.

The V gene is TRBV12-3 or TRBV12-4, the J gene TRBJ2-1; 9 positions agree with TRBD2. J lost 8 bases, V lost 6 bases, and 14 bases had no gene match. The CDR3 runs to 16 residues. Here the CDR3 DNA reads TGTGCCAGCAGCCCCGTCCGACCAGCGGGAGGTTATGAGCAGTTCTTC. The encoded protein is CASSPVRPAGGYEQFF.

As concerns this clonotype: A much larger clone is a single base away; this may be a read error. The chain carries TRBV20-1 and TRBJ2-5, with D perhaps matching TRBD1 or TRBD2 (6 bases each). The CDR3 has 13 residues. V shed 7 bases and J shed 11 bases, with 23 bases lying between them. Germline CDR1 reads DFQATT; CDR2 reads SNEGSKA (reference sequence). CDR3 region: CSGRGNSSNEQYF. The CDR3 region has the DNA TGCAGTGGGAGGGGGAACTCCTCCAATGAGCAGTACTTC.

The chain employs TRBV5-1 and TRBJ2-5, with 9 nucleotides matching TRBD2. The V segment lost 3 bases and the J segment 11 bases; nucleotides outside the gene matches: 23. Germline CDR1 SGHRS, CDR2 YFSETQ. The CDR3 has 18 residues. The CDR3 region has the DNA TGCGCCAGCAGCTCCGAGGGGCCGGGACTAGCAGTTTACAATGAGCAGTACTTC. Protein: CASSSEGPGLAVYNEQYF.

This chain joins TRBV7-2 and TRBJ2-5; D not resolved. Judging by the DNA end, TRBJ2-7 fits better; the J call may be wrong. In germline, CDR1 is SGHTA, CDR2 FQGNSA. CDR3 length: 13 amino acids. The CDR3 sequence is CASSLDPGGEQYF. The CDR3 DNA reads TGTGCCAGCAGCTTAGATCCCGGTGGCGAGCAGTACTTC.

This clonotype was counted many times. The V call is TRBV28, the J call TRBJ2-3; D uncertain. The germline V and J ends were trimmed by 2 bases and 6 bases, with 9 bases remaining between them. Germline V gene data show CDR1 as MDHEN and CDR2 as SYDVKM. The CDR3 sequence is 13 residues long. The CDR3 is CASSLHTADTQYF. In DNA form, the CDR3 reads TGTGCCAGCAGTTTACATACAGCGGATACGCAGTATTTT.

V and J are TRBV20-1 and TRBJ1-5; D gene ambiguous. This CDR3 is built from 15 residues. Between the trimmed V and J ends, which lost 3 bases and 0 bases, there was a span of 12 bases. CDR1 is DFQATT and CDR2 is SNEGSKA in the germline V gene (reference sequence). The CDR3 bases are TGCAGTGCTAGGGCCTACATGGATAGCAATCAGCCCCAGCATTTT. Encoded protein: CSARAYMDSNQPQHF.